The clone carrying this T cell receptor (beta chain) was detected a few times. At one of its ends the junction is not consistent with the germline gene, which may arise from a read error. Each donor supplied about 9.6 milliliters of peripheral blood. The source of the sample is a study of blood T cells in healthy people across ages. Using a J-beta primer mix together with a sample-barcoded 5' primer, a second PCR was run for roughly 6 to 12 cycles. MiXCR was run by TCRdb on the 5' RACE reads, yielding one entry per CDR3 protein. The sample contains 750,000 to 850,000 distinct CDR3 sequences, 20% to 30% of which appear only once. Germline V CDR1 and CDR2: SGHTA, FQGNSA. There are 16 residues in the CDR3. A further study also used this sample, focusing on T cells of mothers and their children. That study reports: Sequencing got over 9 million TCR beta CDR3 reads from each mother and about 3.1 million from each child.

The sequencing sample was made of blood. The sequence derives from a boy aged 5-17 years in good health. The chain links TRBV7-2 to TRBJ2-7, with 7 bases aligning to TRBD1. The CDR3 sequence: CASSTQPWTGNNERYF. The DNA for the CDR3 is TGTGCCAGCAGCACCCAACCCTGGACAGGAAACAACGAGCGGTACTTC. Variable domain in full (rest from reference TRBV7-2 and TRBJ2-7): GAGVSQSPSNKVTEKGKDVELRCDPISGHTALYWYRQSLGQGLEFLIYFQGNSAPDKSGLPSDRFSAERTGGSVSTLTIQRTQQEDSAVYLCASSTQPWTGNNERYFGPGTRLTVT.